Listed below are T cell receptor beta chains from one sample, sequenced in a study of blood T cell repertoires in COVID-19. Some clones are missing from TCRdb's copy, which holds only in-frame ones; the method was immunoSEQ multiplex PCR. The table includes some 99,000 clones, around 80% detected once. The sequenced sample consisted of peripheral blood. These TCRs come from a woman older than 75 with active or convalescent COVID-19. The CDR3 runs from the conserved cysteine through the conserved F or W. Fields, in order: clone size, D gene, J gene, V gene, CDR3 protein, CDR3 DNA. A D gene is named only where the DNA matches it firmly. Size is stated for part of the rows, as once, few or many counts, or as a class when the clone is expanded.

few TRBD2 TRBJ2-7 TRBV7-2 CASSQTSGRYEQYF TGTGCCAGCAGCCAGACTAGCGGGAGATACGAGCAGTACTTC
NA NA TRBJ2-1 TRBV4-1 CASSQDPPRSSYNEQFF TGCGCCAGCAGCCAAGATCCCCCTAGGAGCTCCTACAATGAGCAGTTCTTC
NA NA TRBJ1-5 TRBV10-3 CAISEPDQPQHF TGTGCCATCAGTGAGCCCGATCAGCCCCAGCATTTT
NA TRBD2 TRBJ2-1 TRBV4-2 CASSGTSGRGNEQFF TGTGCCAGCAGCGGGACTAGCGGGAGGGGCAATGAGCAGTTCTTC
NA TRBD1 TRBJ2-7 TRBV28 CASSSPGQGFHEQYF TGTGCCAGCAGTTCTCCGGGACAGGGATTCCACGAGCAGTACTTC
NA TRBD2 TRBJ2-1 TRBV5-1 CASSADPASGNNEQFF TGCGCCAGCAGCGCGGATCCGGCTAGCGGAAACAATGAGCAGTTCTTC
NA NA TRBJ2-7 TRBV12-3/TRBV12-4 CASNPDTSYEQYF TGTGCCAGCAACCCGGACACCTCCTACGAGCAGTACTTC
NA TRBD1 TRBJ1-2 TRBV6-5 CASSNTGGYGYTF TGTGCCAGCAGCAATACAGGGGGCTATGGCTACACCTTC
once NA TRBJ2-2 TRBV28 CASSLASVNVPTGELFF TGTGCCAGCAGTTTAGCTAGCGTCAACGTCCCGACCGGGGAGCTGTTTTTT
NA NA TRBJ1-2 TRBV28 CASSLFSQNYGYTF TGTGCCAGCAGTTTATTTTCACAGAACTATGGCTACACCTTC
once NA TRBJ1-2 TRBV19 CASSIVGFLTPSYRENYGYTF TGTGCCAGTAGTATAGTGGGTTTTTTGACCCCTTCCTACCGGGAAAACTATGGCTACACCTTC
many TRBD2 TRBJ2-7 TRBV4-2 CASSQFGSPSGRYEQYF TGTGCCAGCAGCCAATTCGGGTCCCCTAGCGGGCGCTACGAGCAGTACTTC
NA TRBD2 TRBJ2-3 TRBV7-8 CASNYGGGDTQYF TGTGCCAGCAACTACGGCGGGGGGGATACGCAGTATTTT
NA TRBD1 TRBJ1-2 TRBV28 CASNSGGGYGYTF TGTGCCAGCAACTCAGGGGGCGGCTATGGCTACACCTTC
few NA TRBJ2-7 TRBV5-4 CASSPGGSIYEQYF TGTGCCAGCAGCCCGGGGGGCTCAATATACGAGCAGTACTTC
NA TRBD2 TRBJ2-7 TRBV5-1 CASSLGSGGNYEQYF TGCGCCAGCAGCTTGGGTAGCGGGGGAAACTACGAGCAGTACTTC
NA TRBD1 TRBJ1-2 TRBV28 CASMDRANYGYTF TGTGCCAGCATGGACAGGGCTAACTATGGCTACACCTTC
NA TRBD2 TRBJ2-7 TRBV5-5 CASSLDPAGGVGEQYF TGTGCCAGCAGCTTGGATCCAGCGGGAGGAGTTGGCGAGCAGTACTTC
NA NA TRBJ1-1 TRBV24-1 CATSDANSVWAFF TGTGCCACCAGTGATGCCAACTCCGTTTGGGCTTTCTTT
NA TRBD1 TRBJ2-3 TRBV10-1 CASSSGQGTDTQYF TGCGCCAGCAGTTCGGGACAGGGGACAGATACGCAGTATTTT
NA TRBD1 TRBJ2-5 TRBV6-5 CASSRQGNAQETQYF TGTGCCAGCAGTCGACAGGGAAATGCCCAAGAGACCCAGTACTTC
NA TRBD1 TRBJ2-1 TRBV5-5 CASRWDRYNEQFF TGTGCCAGCAGGTGGGACAGATACAATGAGCAGTTCTTC
NA NA TRBJ2-3 TRBV12-3/TRBV12-4 CASSLASDTQYF TGTGCCAGCAGTTTAGCTTCTGATACGCAGTATTTT
NA NA TRBJ2-7 TRBV18 CASSLGDSGATYEQYF TGTGCCAGCTCACTTGGAGATAGCGGAGCTACCTACGAGCAGTACTTC
NA NA TRBJ1-1 TRBV3-1/TRBV3-2 CASSQDLSTEAFF TGTGCCAGCAGCCAAGATCTCTCCACTGAAGCTTTCTTT
NA TRBD1 TRBJ1-2 TRBV6-5 CASSPGQSIYGYTF TGTGCCAGCAGTCCGGGACAGAGTATTTATGGCTACACCTTC
NA TRBD1 TRBJ1-2 TRBV6-5 CASSRTGGKGYTF TGTGCCAGCAGTCGGACAGGGGGAAAAGGCTACACCTTC
NA NA TRBJ1-4 TRBV30 CAWSQYNEKLFF TGTGCCTGGAGCCAGTATAATGAAAAACTGTTTTTT
NA TRBD1 TRBJ2-7 TRBV27 CASSYFGTGSYEQYF TGTGCCAGCAGTTACTTCGGGACAGGGTCCTACGAGCAGTACTTC
NA NA TRBJ2-3 TRBV9 CASSPGTDTQYF TGTGCCAGCAGCCCGGGGACAGATACGCAGTATTTT
NA TRBD2 TRBJ2-1 TRBV5-1 CASSLQGLAGYNEQFF TGCGCCAGCAGCTTGCAAGGACTAGCGGGGTACAATGAGCAGTTCTTC
NA NA TRBJ2-6 TRBV2 CASHRDRAFSGANVLTF TGTGCCAGTCACCGGGATAGGGCGTTTTCTGGGGCCAACGTCCTGACTTTC
NA NA TRBJ2-1 TRBV9 CASSVGVHHSENEQFF TGTGCCAGCAGCGTAGGTGTCCACCATAGTGAGAATGAGCAGTTCTTC
NA NA TRBJ1-6 TRBV3-1/TRBV3-2 CASSQLAGSPLHF TGTGCCAGCAGCCAACTCGCGGGTTCACCCCTCCACTTT
NA NA TRBJ2-3 TRBV9 CASSARDWLTDTQYF TGTGCCAGCAGCGCCCGGGACTGGCTCACAGATACGCAGTATTTT
once NA TRBJ2-1 TRBV6-4 CARQIYNEQFF TGTGCCAGACAGATCTACAATGAGCAGTTCTTC
NA NA TRBJ1-5 TRBV24-1 CATSDGDSNQPQHF TGTGCCACCAGTGATGGAGATAGCAATCAGCCCCAGCATTTT
few NA TRBJ1-6 TRBV3-1/TRBV3-2 CASTSSYNSPLHF TGTGCCAGTACGAGCTCCTATAATTCACCCCTCCACTTT
NA TRBD1 TRBJ1-1 TRBV28 CASSLRFSGQVIAEAFF TGTGCCAGCAGTTTACGCTTCTCGGGACAGGTAATCGCTGAAGCTTTCTTT
NA NA TRBJ2-1 TRBV7-9 CASSMGGPGWLTNEQFF TGTGCCAGCAGCATGGGCGGCCCAGGGTGGCTGACTAATGAGCAGTTCTTC
few TRBD2 TRBJ2-3 TRBV5-1 CASSGLYGGGDF TGCGCCAGCAGCGGCCTATATGGGGGAGGGGATTTT
NA NA TRBJ2-7 TRBV7-8 CASSLGVVKNYEQYF TGTGCCAGCAGCTTAGGAGTGGTCAAAAACTACGAGCAGTACTTC
NA TRBD1 TRBJ1-2 TRBV5-1 CASSAGGQGNYGYTF TGCGCCAGCAGCGCAGGGGGACAGGGAAACTATGGCTACACCTTC
NA TRBD1 TRBJ2-2 TRBV20-1 CSASWVGTGETGELFF TGCAGTGCTAGTTGGGTAGGGACAGGGGAGACCGGGGAGCTGTTTTTT
NA TRBD2 TRBJ2-5 TRBV7-7 CASSLDSGSSGETQYF TGTGCTAGCAGCTTAGACAGCGGGAGTTCGGGAGAGACCCAGTACTTC
NA TRBD2 TRBJ2-2 TRBV4-2 CASSQETGGNTGELFF TGTGCCAGCAGCCAAGAGACGGGGGGGAACACCGGGGAGCTGTTTTTT
NA TRBD1 TRBJ2-1 TRBV4-2 CASSQALHRGGEQFF TGTGCCAGCAGCCAAGCGCTTCACAGGGGCGGTGAGCAGTTCTTC
NA TRBD1 TRBJ1-1 TRBV18 CASSLAGQRPTEAFF TGTGCCAGCTCACTGGCGGGACAGCGACCCACTGAAGCTTTCTTT
NA NA TRBJ1-5 TRBV12-3/TRBV12-4 CASSLDGNQPQHF TGTGCCAGCAGTTTAGACGGGAATCAGCCCCAGCATTTT